This TCR beta chain was identified during a study of cytomegalovirus exposure and HLA in healthy donors. Study-wide results and caveats: Presence/absence analyses assumed roughly uniform sequencing depth across donors, which may not hold. Listed as cytomegalovirus-associated were 150 or so TCR beta chains. In a later analysis, a missense DCLRE1C variant was linked to TCR beta V- and J-gene trimming. In a later analysis, most CMV-associated TCR beta chains appeared HLA-restricted.

A single count supports this clone. Its antigen remains unidentified. Vbeta (60) and Jbeta (13) primers were used in the PCR. The method was immunoSEQ multiplex PCR; TCRdb's version includes in-frame clones alone and lacks a portion of them. The data hold about 150,000 clones, with 79% observed a single time. V gave up 0 bases and J gave up 3 bases; unmatched junction bases: 1. The germline V gene has CDR1 SGDLS and CDR2 YYNGEE. CDR3 size: 15 residues. The rearrangement links TRBV9 to TRBJ2-1; 9 bases match TRBD2. The sample comprised PBMCs. The source is a man aged 25-45 years in good health and CMV-seropositive. DNA for the CDR3: TGTGCCAGCAGCGTAGAAGCGGGAGGCTACAATGAGCAGTTCTTC. Translated: CASSVEAGGYNEQFF.